This T cell receptor beta chain is drawn from a study of T-cell memory formation after mild COVID-19 listed by TCRdb under 2021. With respect to the entire study: Most TCR sequence clusters were specific to one of the two donors. In two donors, T-cell clones that expanded and contracted after mild COVID-19 were followed by sequencing TCRalpha and TCRbeta repertoires longitudinally. Two young, previously healthy adult volunteers made up the cohort, one male and one female.

Study-level results and caveats: Some responding clones were detected in pre-infection memory, suggesting pre-existing cross-reactive memory T cells joined the SARS-CoV-2 response. Contracting CD4+ clones were found mainly in CM and EM memory subsets, while CD8+ clones were enriched in EMRA. Balanced CD4/CD8 phenotypes were observed for clones contracting from day 15 to 85, whereas a bias towards CD4+ was observed for a second wave of clones expanding from day 15 to 37. Only two mild cases were covered by the study, and larger cohorts that include severe cases with pre-infection samples were considered necessary. SARS-CoV-2 specificity was not confirmed for the second-wave clones peaking on day 37.

This clonotype was recorded many times. Its antigen is unknown. No much larger clone exists at a distance of one base, and base qualities are not known. Ficoll-Paque density gradient centrifugation was the method used to isolate PBMCs. Data came from an Illumina NovaSeq 6000. TCRalpha and TCRbeta cDNA libraries were constructed by 5'RACE with constant-segment primers, with sample barcodes and unique molecular identifiers being introduced. RNA was extracted from every sample with Trizol reagent. Library amplification was performed in two PCR steps, and a second sample barcode and Illumina TruSeq adapters were introduced in the second step. The libraries were sequenced on an Illumina NovaSeq using 2 x 150 bp paired-end reads. As for how the authors treated the data: Demultiplexing of reads and collapsing into UMI-guided consensus sequences were performed with migec v1.2.7. Using mixcr v2.1.11, UMI consensuses were aligned to TRA and TRB V and J templates and then assembled into clonotypes. A clonotype was counted as expanded or contracted only when both edgeR and NoisET called the clonotype significant, with the noise models trained on biological replicates. For edgeR calls, the thresholds were a false discovery rate-adjusted p below 0.01 and a log2 fold-change of 1. As an exploratory analysis of dynamics, PCA with hierarchical clustering was applied to max-normalized trajectories of the 1000 most abundant clonotypes. Separately sequenced CD4+ and CD8+ repertoires were used to assign the CD4 or CD8 phenotype of responding clones. Clones were called with MiXCR by TCRdb after fastp trimmed the public reads at Q25, and only in-frame beta chains were retained. CDR3 protein sequences are deduplicated, and each keeps its most common genes and DNA. The V and J calls shown here were made by TCRdb, not taken from the authors' results. This sample holds 130,000 to 150,000 distinct CDR3 sequences; about 5.7% were observed only once. Clones ranked in the top ten supply around 2% of the sample.

Trimming costs V 5 bases and J 2 bases, and their ends lie 12 bases apart. Sequences MNHEY (CDR1) and SVGAGI (CDR2) are obtained from the germline V gene. Inclusive of the bounding cysteine and phenylalanine, the CDR3 is 14 residues long. The DNA shown is the 42-base CDR3, in frame from base 1. The chain is made from TRBV6-5 and TRBJ1-2, with the D gene not confidently named. The clonotype comes from an adult woman who had mild COVID-19 (a few samples of this study predate the infection). The sample titles of this study are shuffled in the database, so cell type and time point are left out; the donor was told from shared clones. Material: PBMCs or a T cell subset sorted from them (not recorded which). The DNA sequence reads TGTGCCAGCAGTCGAGACCGGGCCAACTATGGCTACACCTTC. Protein translation: CASSRDRANYGYTF.